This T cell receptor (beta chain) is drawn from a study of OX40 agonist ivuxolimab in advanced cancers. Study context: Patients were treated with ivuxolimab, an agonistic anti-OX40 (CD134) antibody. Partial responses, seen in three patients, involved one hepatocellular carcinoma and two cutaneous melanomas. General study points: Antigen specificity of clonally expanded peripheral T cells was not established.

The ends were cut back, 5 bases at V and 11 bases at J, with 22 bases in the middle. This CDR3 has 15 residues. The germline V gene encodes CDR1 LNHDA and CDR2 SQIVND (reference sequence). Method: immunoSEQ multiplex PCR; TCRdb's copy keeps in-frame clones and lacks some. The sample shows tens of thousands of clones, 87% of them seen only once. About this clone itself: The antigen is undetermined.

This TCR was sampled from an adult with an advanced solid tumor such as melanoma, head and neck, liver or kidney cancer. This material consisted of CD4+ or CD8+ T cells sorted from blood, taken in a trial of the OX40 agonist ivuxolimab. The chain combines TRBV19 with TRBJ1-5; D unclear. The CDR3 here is CASSEPGIRKGTQHF. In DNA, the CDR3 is TGTGCCAGTAGTGAACCGGGGATACGAAAAGGGACCCAGCATTTT.